This T cell receptor beta chain was identified in a study of CD8 T cells in Susac syndrome. Per the germline V gene, CDR1 is SGHVS and CDR2 is FNYEAQ. After removal of 1 base from V and 8 bases from J, the junction contained 13 bases not matched to a gene. The CDR3 runs to 17 residues. To note about this clonotype: Its specificity is not known.

The authors carried out high-throughput sequencing of TCR beta. They applied it to CD8+ and CD4+ T cells obtained from blood. Negative isolation was used for CD8+ and CD4+ T cells and FACS enrichment for TEMRA cells. Study observations and caveats: The study recognized that the number of individuals in its TCR sequencing and HLA analysis was relatively small.

RNA totalling roughly 0.45 to 1 ug underwent reverse transcription with random hexamers. Amplification of TCR beta CDR3 spanned 54 Vbeta and 13 Jbeta via immunoSEQ multiplex PCR. TCRdb used MiXCR to reprocess the immunoSEQ multiplex PCR reads, holding one entry per CDR3 protein. The table lists roughly 150,000 distinct CDR3 sequences, nearly 97% of them singletons. The chain combines TRBV7-6 with TRBJ2-1; 8 positions agree with TRBD1. The source material was CD8+ T cells from PBMCs. The source of this sequence is a human donor with multiple sclerosis. The CDR3 sequence is CASSLGGQGGSSDEQFF. CDR3 coding DNA: TGTGCCAGCAGCTTAGGAGGACAGGGAGGATCTAGCGATGAGCAGTTCTTC. The full variable domain, its missing parts supplied by reference TRBV7-6 and TRBJ2-1, is GAGVSQSPRYKVTKRGQDVALRCDPISGHVSLYWYRQALGQGPEFLTYFNYEAQQDKSGLPNDRFSAERPEGSISTLTIQRTEQRDSAMYRCASSLGGQGGSSDEQFFGPGTRLTVL.